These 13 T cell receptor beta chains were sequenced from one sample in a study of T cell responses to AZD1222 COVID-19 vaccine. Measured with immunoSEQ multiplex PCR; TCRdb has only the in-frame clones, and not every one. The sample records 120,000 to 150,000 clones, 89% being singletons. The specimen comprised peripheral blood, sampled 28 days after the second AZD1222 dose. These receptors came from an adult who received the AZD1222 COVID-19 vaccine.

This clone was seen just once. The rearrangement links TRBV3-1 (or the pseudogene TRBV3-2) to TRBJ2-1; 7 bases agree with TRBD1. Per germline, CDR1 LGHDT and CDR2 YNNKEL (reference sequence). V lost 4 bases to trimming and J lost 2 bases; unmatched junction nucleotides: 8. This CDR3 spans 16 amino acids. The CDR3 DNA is TGTGCCAGCAGCCGCGGACAGGTTTTCACCTACAATGAGCAGTTCTTC. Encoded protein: CASSRGQVFTYNEQFF.

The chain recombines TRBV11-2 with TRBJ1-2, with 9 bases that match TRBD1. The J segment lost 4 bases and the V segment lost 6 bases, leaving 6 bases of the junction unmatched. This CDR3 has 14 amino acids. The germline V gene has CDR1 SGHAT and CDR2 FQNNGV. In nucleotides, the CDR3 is TGTGCCAGCAGGCCGGGACAGGGTCTCTATGGCTACACCTTC. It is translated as CASRPGQGLYGYTF.

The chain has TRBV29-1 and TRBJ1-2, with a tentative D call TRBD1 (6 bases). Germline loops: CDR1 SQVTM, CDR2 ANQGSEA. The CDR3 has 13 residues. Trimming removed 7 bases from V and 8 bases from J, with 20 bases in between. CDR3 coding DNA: TGCAGCGCGGAAACCGGGACACAATACGGCTACACCTTC. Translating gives CSAETGTQYGYTF.

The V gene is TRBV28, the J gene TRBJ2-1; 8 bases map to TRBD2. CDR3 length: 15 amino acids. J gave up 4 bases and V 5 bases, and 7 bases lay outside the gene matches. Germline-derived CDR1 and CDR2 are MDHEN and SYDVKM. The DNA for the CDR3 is TGTGCCAGCAGTACCTCCGGGACTAGATACAATGAGCAGTTCTTC. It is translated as CASSTSGTRYNEQFF.

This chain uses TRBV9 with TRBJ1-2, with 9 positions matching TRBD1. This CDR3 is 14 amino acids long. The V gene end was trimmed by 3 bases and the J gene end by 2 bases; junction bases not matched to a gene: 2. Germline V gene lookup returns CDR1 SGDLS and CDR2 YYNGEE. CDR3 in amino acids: CASSGQGGNYGYTF. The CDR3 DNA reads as TGTGCCAGCAGCGGACAGGGGGGGAACTATGGCTACACCTTC.

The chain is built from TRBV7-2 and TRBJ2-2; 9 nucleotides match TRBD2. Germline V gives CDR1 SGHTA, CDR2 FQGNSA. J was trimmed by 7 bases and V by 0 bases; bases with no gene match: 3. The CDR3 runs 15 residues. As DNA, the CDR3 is TGTGCCAGCAGCTTAGCCCAGCGGGGGGTCGGGGAGCTGTTTTTT. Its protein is CASSLAQRGVGELFF. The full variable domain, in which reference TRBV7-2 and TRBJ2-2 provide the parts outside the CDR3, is GAGVSQSPSNKVTEKGKDVELRCDPISGHTALYWYRQSLGQGLEFLIYFQGNSAPDKSGLPSDRFSAERTGGSVSTLTIQRTQQEDSAVYLCASSLAQRGVGELFFGEGSRLTVL.

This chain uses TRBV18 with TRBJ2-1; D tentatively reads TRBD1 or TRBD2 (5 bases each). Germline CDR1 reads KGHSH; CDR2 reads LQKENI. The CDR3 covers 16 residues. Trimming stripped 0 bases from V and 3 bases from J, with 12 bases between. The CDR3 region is CASSPPTGTLYNEQFF. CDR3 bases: TGTGCCAGCTCACCACCGACGGGGACCCTCTACAATGAGCAGTTCTTC.

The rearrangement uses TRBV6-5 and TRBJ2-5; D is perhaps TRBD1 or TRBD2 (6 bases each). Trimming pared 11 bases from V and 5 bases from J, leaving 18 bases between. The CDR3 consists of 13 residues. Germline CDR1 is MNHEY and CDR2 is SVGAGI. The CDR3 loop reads CAGGLPGAETQYF. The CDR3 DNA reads TGTGCCGGGGGGCTTCCGGGTGCCGAGACCCAGTACTTC.

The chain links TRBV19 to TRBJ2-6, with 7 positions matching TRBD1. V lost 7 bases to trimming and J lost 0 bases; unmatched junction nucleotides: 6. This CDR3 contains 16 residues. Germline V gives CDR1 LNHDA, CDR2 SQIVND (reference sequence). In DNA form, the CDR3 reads TGTGCCAGTAAGAAGGCAGGGGGCTCTGGGGCCAACGTCCTGACTTTC. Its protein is CASKKAGGSGANVLTF. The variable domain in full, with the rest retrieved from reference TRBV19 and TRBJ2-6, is DGGITQSPKYLFRKEGQNVTLSCEQNLNHDAMYWYRQDPGQGLRLIYYSQIVNDFQKGDIAEGYSVSREKKESFPLTVTSAQKNPTAFYLCASKKAGGSGANVLTFGAGSRLTVL.

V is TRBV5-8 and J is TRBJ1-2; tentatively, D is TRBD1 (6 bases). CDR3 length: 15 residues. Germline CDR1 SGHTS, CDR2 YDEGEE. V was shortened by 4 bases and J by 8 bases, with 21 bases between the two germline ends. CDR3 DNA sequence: TGTGCCAGCAGCCGAGGGACACTCAGGCCTCGGGGCTACACCTTC. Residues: CASSRGTLRPRGYTF.

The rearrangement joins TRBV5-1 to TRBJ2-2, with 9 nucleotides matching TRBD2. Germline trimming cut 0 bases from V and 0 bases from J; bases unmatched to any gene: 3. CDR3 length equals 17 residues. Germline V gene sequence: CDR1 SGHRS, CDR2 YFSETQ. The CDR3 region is CASSLVSSGTNTGELFF. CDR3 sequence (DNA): TGCGCCAGCAGCTTGGTGTCTAGCGGGACGAACACCGGGGAGCTGTTTTTT.

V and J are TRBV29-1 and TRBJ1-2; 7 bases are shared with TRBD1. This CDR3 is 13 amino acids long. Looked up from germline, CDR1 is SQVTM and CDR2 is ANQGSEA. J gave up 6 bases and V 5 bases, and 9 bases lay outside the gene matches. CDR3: CSVSGTVGDGYTF. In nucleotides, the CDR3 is TGCAGCGTTTCTGGGACAGTCGGCGATGGCTACACCTTC.

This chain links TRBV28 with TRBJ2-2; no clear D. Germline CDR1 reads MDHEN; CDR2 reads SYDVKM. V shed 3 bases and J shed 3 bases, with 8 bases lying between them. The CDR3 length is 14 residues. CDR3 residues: CASSLATHTGELFF. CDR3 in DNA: TGTGCCAGCAGTTTGGCGACCCACACCGGGGAGCTGTTTTTT.